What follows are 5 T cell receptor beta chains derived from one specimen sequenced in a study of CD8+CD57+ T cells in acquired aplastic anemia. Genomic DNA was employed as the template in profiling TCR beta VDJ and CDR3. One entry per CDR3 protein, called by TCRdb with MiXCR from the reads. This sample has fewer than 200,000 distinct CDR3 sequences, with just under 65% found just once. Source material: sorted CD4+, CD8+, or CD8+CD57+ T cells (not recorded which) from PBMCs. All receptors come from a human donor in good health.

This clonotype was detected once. The CDR3 sequence: CASRAGTSNLGTQYF. CDR3 coding DNA: TGTGCCAGCAGGGCCGGGACTTCAAACCTTGGGACCCAGTACTTC. The V gene is TRBV24-1, the J gene TRBJ2-5; tentative D call: TRBD2 (6 bases). This CDR3 spans 15 amino acids. CDR1 KGHDR and CDR2 SFDVKD come from the germline V gene. Trimming pared 11 bases from V and 7 bases from J, leaving 25 bases between.

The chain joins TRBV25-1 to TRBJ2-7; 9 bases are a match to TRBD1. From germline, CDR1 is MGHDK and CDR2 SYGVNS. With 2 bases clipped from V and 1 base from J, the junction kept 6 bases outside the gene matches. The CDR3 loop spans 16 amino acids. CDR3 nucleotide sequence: TGTGCCAGCAGTGAAGGGTCCGGACAGGGGTCCTACGAGCAGTACTTC. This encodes CASSEGSGQGSYEQYF.

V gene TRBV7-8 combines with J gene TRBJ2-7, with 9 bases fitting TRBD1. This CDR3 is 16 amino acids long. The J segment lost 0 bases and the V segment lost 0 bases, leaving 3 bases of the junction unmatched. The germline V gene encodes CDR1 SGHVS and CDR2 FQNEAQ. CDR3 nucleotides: TGTGCCAGCAGCTTAGCCGGGACAGGGTCCTCCTACGAGCAGTACTTC. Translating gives CASSLAGTGSSYEQYF.

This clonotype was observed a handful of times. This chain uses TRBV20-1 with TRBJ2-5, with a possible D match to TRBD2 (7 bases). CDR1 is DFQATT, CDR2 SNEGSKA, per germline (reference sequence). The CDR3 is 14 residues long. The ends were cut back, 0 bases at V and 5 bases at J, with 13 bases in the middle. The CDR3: CSAREGGAMETQYF. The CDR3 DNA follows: TGCAGTGCTAGAGAGGGGGGGGCGATGGAGACCCAGTACTTC.

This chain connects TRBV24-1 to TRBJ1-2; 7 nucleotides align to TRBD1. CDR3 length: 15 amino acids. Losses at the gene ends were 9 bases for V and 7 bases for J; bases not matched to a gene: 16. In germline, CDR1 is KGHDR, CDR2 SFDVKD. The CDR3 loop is CATSGGLTGQSGYTF. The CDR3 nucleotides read TGTGCCACCTCAGGGGGGCTAACGGGACAGAGTGGCTACACCTTC.